These T cell receptor beta chains were read from a single sample in a study of beta chain features in type 1 diabetes. Produced via immunoSEQ multiplex PCR; TCRdb's table is partial and in-frame only. The repertoire holds roughly 240,000 clones, with around 24% as singletons. Sequenced sample: naive CD4+ T cells from blood. The receptor source for this set is a woman younger than 45 with type 1 diabetes. Each CDR3 is given with its conserved first and last residue.

V gene | CDR3 protein
TRBV2 | CASSFLSGAQETQYF
TRBV7-9 | CASSLGTPSTDTQYF
TRBV5-1 | CASSGGGNEQFF
TRBV28 | CASRPRAGPLAGGNYNEQFF
TRBV7-9 | CASSFQGQPDPNYGYTF
TRBV19 | CASREQVNQPQHF
TRBV6-6 | CASSYGQGRQPQHF
TRBV30 | CAWSVIPGETQYF
TRBV29-1 | CSVETGINTEAFF
TRBV30 | CAWGSDQPQHF
TRBV14 | CASSQGQYNEQFF
TRBV28 | CASNPYLVGSADEKLFF
TRBV10-3 | CAISELTGANTEAFF
TRBV4-1 | CASSPYGAGAETQYF
TRBV7-7 | CASSIQVAGIGEQFF
TRBV7-7 | CASSTQGTGELFF
TRBV15 | CATSRGGLGGTDTQYF
TRBV29-1 | CSARADGYEQFF
TRBV9 | CASSVGLAGPPGETQYF
TRBV5-1 | CASSMDRADYGYTF
TRBV2 | CASSTGVAEAFF
TRBV28 | CASAGVDYGYTF
TRBV11-1 | CASRERLDYNEQFF
TRBV25-1 | CASSDPTGGDTEAFF
TRBV30 | CAWIPGLARSDTQYF
TRBV6-5 | CASIPAAAGQPQYF
TRBV15 | CATSRATEANEKLFF
TRBV5-1 | CASARGYNEQFF
TRBV28 | CASSLGFSGLAENEQFF
TRBV28 | CASSTAGSQETQYF
TRBV29-1 | CSVDSGRPHNEQFF
TRBV5-1 | CASSLVPGTNTEAFF
TRBV11-1 | CASSLVYGSGANVLTF
TRBV27 | CASRQQVNQPQHF
TRBV9 | CASSAPDNGETQYF
TRBV9 | CASSPAGDRQPQHF
TRBV7-3 | CASSPTSGRANEQFF
TRBV5-6 | CASSLEPGNTEAFF
TRBV6-5 | CASSYQGIGETQYF
TRBV5-4 | CASSLGLGIETQYF
TRBV9 | CASSVGLGLGITDTQYF
TRBV11-3 | CASSSHRGTYEQYF
TRBV11-2 | CASSLRFEQFF
TRBV18 | CASSQGLSGANVLTF